A selection of T cell receptor beta chains follows, all from one sample in a study of cytotoxic CD8 clonotypes in ibrutinib-treated CLL. Generated by immunoSEQ multiplex PCR, the TCRdb table keeps only in-frame clones and is missing some. Among 110,000 to 150,000 clones listed, more than 75% were seen once. This sample comprised PBMCs, obtained after 24 months of ibrutinib treatment. Receptors originate from a human donor with chronic lymphocytic leukemia. The CDR3 runs from the conserved cysteine through the conserved F or W. Each record gives: clone size, J gene, D gene, V gene, CDR3 DNA, CDR3 protein. The D gene is left open where the match is weak. Clone size is given for some rows only: seen once, a few or many times, or a class if the clone is expanded.

- TRBJ2-6 - TRBV29-1 TGCAGCGTTATGGGGAGCTCTGGGGCCAACGTCCTGACTTTC CSVMGSSGANVLTF
- TRBJ2-4 - TRBV28 TGTGCCAGCAGCCTAGGGGGATCCAAAAACATTCAGTACTTC CASSLGGSKNIQYF
- TRBJ1-5 - TRBV5-1 TGCGCCAGCAGCTTGGGGGAGATTAATCAGCCCCAGCATTTT CASSLGEINQPQHF
- TRBJ2-3 - TRBV7-2 TGTGCCAGCAATCCTGGGGGCGCAGATACGCAGTATTTT CASNPGGADTQYF
once TRBJ2-2 - TRBV7-7 TGTGCCAGCACCCAAGTGGGTCAAGGGATCACCGGGGAGCTGTTTTTT CASTQVGQGITGELFF
- TRBJ1-1 TRBD1 TRBV7-3 TGTGCCAGCAGCTCAACAGGGGTTGGCACTGAAGCTTTCTTT CASSSTGVGTEAFF
- TRBJ1-2 TRBD1 TRBV5-1 TGCGCCAGCAGCCCGCGACAGGGGAAGGAGCTAGGCTATGGCTACACCTTC CASSPRQGKELGYGYTF
- TRBJ2-2 - TRBV14 TGTGCCAGCAGCCAAGTCTGGAGCACCGGGGAGCTGTTTTTT CASSQVWSTGELFF
- TRBJ1-5 - TRBV15 TGTGCCACCAGCAGAGGGGGGTTAGGACAGCCCCAGCATTTT CATSRGGLGQPQHF
- TRBJ2-7 - TRBV5-6 TGTGCCAGCAGCTTGGTGGCAGGGAACGAGCAGTACTTC CASSLVAGNEQYF
- TRBJ1-1 - TRBV7-2 TGTGCCAGCAGCGTGGGGACGGCGAACACTGAAGCTTTCTTT CASSVGTANTEAFF
- TRBJ2-5 - TRBV4-3 TGCGCCAGCAGCCCCACACTAGCCCGGGGGGAGACCCAGTACTTC CASSPTLARGETQYF
- TRBJ2-3 TRBD1 TRBV2 TGTGCCAGCAGAGCGGACAGGCACACAGATACGCAGTATTTT CASRADRHTDTQYF
- TRBJ1-2 TRBD1 TRBV27 TGTGCCAGCAGTTTTGATGAGACAGGGGGTGCTGGCTACACCTTC CASSFDETGGAGYTF
many TRBJ1-5 - TRBV7-8 TGTGCCAGCAGCCCCGGCGAGGTCCTCCGCAATCAGCCCCAGCATTTT CASSPGEVLRNQPQHF
few TRBJ1-5 - TRBV28 TGTGCCAGCGGACCAGGGCCCCAGCATTTT CASGPGPQHF
few TRBJ2-2 - TRBV10-3 TGTGCCGCGGGGCCCTTGTCCGGGGAGCTGTTTTTT CAAGPLSGELFF
once TRBJ2-7 - TRBV6-1 TGTGCCAGCTGCGGGGGCAGGGGGCCGGACGAGCAGTACTTC CASCGGRGPDEQYF
- TRBJ2-5 TRBD2 TRBV4-3 TGCGCCAGCAGCCAAGAGGGGGGGTGGAGGGGCCAAGAGACCCAGTACTTC CASSQEGGWRGQETQYF
- TRBJ1-2 - TRBV30 TGTGCCTGGAGCCCAGGGTCGGATGGCTACACCTTC CAWSPGSDGYTF
- TRBJ1-1 - TRBV6-5 TGTGCCAGCAGTTACTCGCTCCCAGACACTGAAGCTTTCTTT CASSYSLPDTEAFF
- TRBJ1-1 - TRBV7-2 TGTGCCAGCAGCCCCGGGGACACGCGAGGGGCTTTCTTT CASSPGDTRGAFF
- TRBJ2-5 TRBD2 TRBV9 TGTGCCAGCAGCGTAGCGGGCGGGAGGGCCGGGGAGACCCAGTACTTC CASSVAGGRAGETQYF
- TRBJ1-3 - TRBV2 TGTGCCAGCAGTGCGGCCCACTCTGGAAACACCATATATTTT CASSAAHSGNTIYF
- TRBJ2-1 - TRBV5-8 TGTGCCAGCACCACGGGGCTAGCCGTGGGGGGTAATGAGCAGTTCTTC CASTTGLAVGGNEQFF
once TRBJ2-1 - TRBV4-2 TGTGCCAGCAGCCAAGCAGGGAGCCCCAATGAGCAGTTCTTC CASSQAGSPNEQFF
few TRBJ1-6 TRBD1 TRBV10-3 TGTGCCATCAGTGGCCCGGGGACAGGGTTTAATTCACCCCTCCACTTT CAISGPGTGFNSPLHF
once TRBJ1-2 - TRBV28 TGTGCCAGCAGCCAGGGTGGGAACTATGGCTACACCTTC CASSQGGNYGYTF
- TRBJ1-1 TRBD1 TRBV5-4 TGTGCCAGCAGCCGGGACAGACCGAACACTGAAGCTTTCTTT CASSRDRPNTEAFF
- TRBJ2-2 TRBD1 TRBV14 TGTGCCAGCAGCCATCTACAGGGGGTGAACACCGGGGAGCTGTTTTTT CASSHLQGVNTGELFF
- TRBJ2-3 - TRBV30 TGTGCCTGGAGTGTACGGGGGGATACGCAGTATTTT CAWSVRGDTQYF
once TRBJ2-2 - TRBV7-9 TGTGCCAGCAGCTTATTTGGGGTTGACACCGGGGAGCTGTTTTTT CASSLFGVDTGELFF
once TRBJ2-7 - TRBV20-1 TGCAGTGCTAGAGCCAACTACGAGCAGTACTTC CSARANYEQYF
- TRBJ2-5 - TRBV7-7 TGTGCTAGCACCCCTCTTAGCCAAGAGACCCAGTACTTC CASTPLSQETQYF
- TRBJ1-5 - TRBV18 TGTGCCAGCTCACCATGGCAGGGAGATCAGCCCCAGCATTTT CASSPWQGDQPQHF
- TRBJ2-5 - TRBV20-1 TGCAGTGCTAGCGGGGAAGAGACCCAGTACTTC CSASGEETQYF
- TRBJ1-2 - TRBV29-1 TGCAGCGCCGACGCACAGGGATTATTTGGCTATGGCTACACCTTC CSADAQGLFGYGYTF
- TRBJ2-1 - TRBV7-2 TGTGCCAGCAGCCCCGCGGGGGCCCTTTACAATGAGCAGTTCTTC CASSPAGALYNEQFF
- TRBJ2-7 TRBD1 TRBV5-1 TGCGCCAGCAGCTTGGGCCGGGACAGGGTCACCTACGAGCAGTACTTC CASSLGRDRVTYEQYF
once TRBJ1-1 - TRBV11-1 TGTGCCAGCAGCTTCGGGCAGGGAGGAACTGAAGCTTTCTTT CASSFGQGGTEAFF
- TRBJ2-3 TRBD2 TRBV5-1 TGCGCCAGCAGCTTGGTTAGCGGGGACTTCACAGATACGCAGTATTTT CASSLVSGDFTDTQYF
- TRBJ1-1 - TRBV20-1 TGCAGTGCGGGGGAGTGGACTGAAGCTTTCTTT CSAGEWTEAFF
- TRBJ1-2 TRBD1 TRBV30 TGTGCCTGGAGTGCTGGCGACAGGGCGGGCTACACCTTC CAWSAGDRAGYTF
- TRBJ1-6 - TRBV7-2 TGTGCCAGTAACCGGGGGTTTGAGGGTTCACCCCTCCACTTT CASNRGFEGSPLHF
few TRBJ2-1 - TRBV5-1 TGCGCCAGCAGCCCTAGCCCAAGCTCCTACAATGAGCAGTTCTTC CASSPSPSSYNEQFF
once TRBJ1-2 - TRBV28 TGTGCCAGCACGCTCGGGTATGTTGGGCGTTATGGCTACACCTTC CASTLGYVGRYGYTF
- TRBJ1-6 TRBD1 TRBV19 TGTGCCAGTGGGGACAGGGGGGACAGCTCCTATAATTCACCCCTCCACTTT CASGDRGDSSYNSPLHF
- TRBJ1-4 TRBD1 TRBV7-9 TGTGCCAGCAGCAAACAGGGGAGCAATGAAAAACTGTTTTTT CASSKQGSNEKLFF
few TRBJ2-7 - TRBV21-1 TGTGCCAGCAGCCCCGCCCCAGGGGGTCATGAGCAGTACTTC CASSPAPGGHEQYF
- TRBJ1-1 - TRBV7-9 TGTGCCAGCAGCCAAGGGGTCGGGAACACTGAAGCTTTCTTT CASSQGVGNTEAFF
- TRBJ1-1 TRBD1 TRBV5-1 TGCGCCAGCAGCTTGGGGCGGAGGCAGGGGGCGCGGGACACTGAAGCTTTCTTT CASSLGRRQGARDTEAFF
- TRBJ1-1 - TRBV7-3 TGTGCCAGCAGCCCAGGGACCAACACTGAAGCTTTCTTT CASSPGTNTEAFF
few TRBJ1-2 - TRBV5-8 TGTGCCAGCAGCTCCGACGGGGGCTACACCTTC CASSSDGGYTF
- TRBJ2-1 - TRBV7-3 TGTGCCAGCAGTCTTACGGCCAGGCTTCAGGATGAGCAGTTCTTC CASSLTARLQDEQFF
- TRBJ1-2 - TRBV6-5 TGTGCCAGCAGTTCGAGCGCTAACTATGGCTACACCTTC CASSSSANYGYTF
once TRBJ2-1 - TRBV5-1 TGCGCCAGCAGCTCGGCAAATAGTGAGCAGTTCTTC CASSSANSEQFF
- TRBJ1-5 - TRBV18 TGTGCCAGCTCCTCCCCTGGGGGAGGAACGGATCAGCCCCAGCATTTT CASSSPGGGTDQPQHF
- TRBJ1-2 - TRBV9 TGTGCCAGCAGCGTAGGAGAGGGCTCCGTCTATGGCTACACCTTC CASSVGEGSVYGYTF
many TRBJ1-5 - TRBV7-2 TGTGCCAGCAGCTTAGCCCAGGGGCCCCAGCATTTT CASSLAQGPQHF